The rows below give T cell receptor beta chains drawn from one sample of a study of T cell repertoires in cytomegalovirus infection. MiXCR was run by TCRdb on the reads, yielding one entry per CDR3 protein. Found here are about 360,000 distinct CDR3 sequences, over 15% of them singletons; the top ten hold around 9.3%. Sequencing used PBMCs. All receptors come from a human donor in good health (CMV status not recorded). Some clones in this sample may be carry-over from other donors' samples. Each CDR3 is given with its conserved first and last residue.

J gene,V gene,CDR3 protein
TRBJ2-7,TRBV7-2,CASSFRGAYEQYF
TRBJ2-6,TRBV19,CASSSGPSSAGANVLTF
TRBJ1-5,TRBV20-1,CSARDYPSYSNQPQHF
TRBJ2-1,TRBV7-7,CASSLEGTSALHEQFF
TRBJ2-7,TRBV7-9,CASSNRTRAYEQCF
TRBJ2-1,TRBV7-9,CASSSLSGSFKQLF
TRBJ1-2,TRBV29-1,CSVGTPGYTF
TRBJ1-1,TRBV12-3/TRBV12-4,CVSSQPTVGTEAFF
TRBJ1-2,TRBV4-2,CASSQVGVGTGYGYTF
TRBJ2-7,TRBV5-6,CASSFGRSSYEQYF
TRBJ2-4,TRBV2,CASSGGIHPKNIQYF
TRBJ2-5,TRBV7-2,CASSPILVQETQYF
TRBJ1-1,TRBV7-9,CASTLTQGVTEAFF
TRBJ1-2,TRBV19,CASISRDRLLVGYTF
TRBJ2-1,TRBV4-3,CASSQDFWDEQFF
TRBJ2-1,TRBV19,CASSIPGGDEQFF
TRBJ1-2,TRBV6-2/TRBV6-3,CASKRSGKSYGYTF
TRBJ1-2,TRBV19,CASRIPGGAYGYTF
TRBJ1-3,TRBV12-3/TRBV12-4,CASSFTSGNTIYF
TRBJ1-2,TRBV2,CASSEAPVDGYTF
TRBJ1-2,TRBV20-1,CSARDLAENYGYTF
TRBJ2-7,TRBV7-2,CASSYDSSLSYEQYF
TRBJ2-7,TRBV28,CASTPTEGFSNEQYF
TRBJ2-7,TRBV7-2,CASSQRTGGYEQYF
TRBJ2-5,TRBV14,CASSQDGIAGYGETQYF
TRBJ2-3,TRBV7-2,CASRPTRATDTQYF
TRBJ1-4,TRBV15,CATSPDRDSEKLFF
TRBJ2-5,TRBV4-1,CASSQDPGSTQTQYF
TRBJ2-3,TRBV6-4,CASSDDVGETQYF
TRBJ2-7,TRBV10-3,CAITPGPGAPYEQYF
TRBJ2-3,TRBV10-3,CATSPGADTQYF
TRBJ2-3,TRBV12-3/TRBV12-4,CASNVAGPSTQYF